These 18 T cell receptor beta chains were sequenced from one sample in a study of Ad26.COV2.S vaccination and SARS-CoV-2 variants. Treatment: around 19 received Ad26.COV2.S at low or high dose, single or two shots; roughly 5 received placebo; per-sample allocation not given. Day 63 following the first vaccine or placebo injection was when the samples were taken. Sequencing was performed with immunoSEQ multiplex PCR; in TCRdb, only in-frame clones are kept and a portion is missing. The sample lists roughly 420,000 clones, around nine tenths occurring once. This material consisted of peripheral blood, taken in a trial of Ad26.COV2.S vaccine versus placebo. Receptor source: a person between 18 and 59 years old who received the Ad26.COV2.S COVID-19 vaccine or a placebo.

The chain couples TRBV14 to TRBJ2-1; D is unresolved. The CDR3 runs 11 residues. The V end was cut by 0 bases, the J end by 10 bases, with 4 bases between. Germline V gene data show CDR1 as SGHDN and CDR2 as FVKESK. CDR3: CASSQDREQFF. CDR3 DNA: TGTGCCAGCAGCCAAGATCGCGAGCAGTTCTTC. The whole variable domain, remainder taken from reference TRBV14 and TRBJ2-1, is EAGVTQFPSHSVIEKGQTVTLRCDPISGHDNLYWYRRVMGKEIKFLLHFVKESKQDESGMPNNRFLAERTGGTYSTLKVQPAELEDSGVYFCASSQDREQFFGPGTRLTVL.

This chain uses TRBV19 with TRBJ2-6; D perhaps matches TRBD2 (7 bases). Germline V gene sequence: CDR1 LNHDA, CDR2 SQIVND (reference sequence). The CDR3 has 18 amino acids. V was cut by 6 bases and J by 0 bases, with 18 bases left in between. The CDR3: CASRSRRGGNSGANVLTF. The CDR3 DNA reads TGTGCCAGTAGATCCCGGAGGGGGGGGAACTCTGGGGCCAACGTCCTGACTTTC.

V usage is TRBV19 and J usage is TRBJ2-3; D possibly corresponds to TRBD1 (5 bases). Germline assignment: CDR1 LNHDA and CDR2 SQIVND (reference sequence). The CDR3 contains 13 residues. Trimming took off 7 bases at V and 2 bases at J, with 10 bases between the two ends. CDR3 bases: TGTGCCAGTACCGACAGATCCACAGATACGCAGTATTTT. Translated, it gives CASTDRSTDTQYF.

This chain links TRBV2 with TRBJ2-4, with D uncertain. V shed 1 base and J shed 1 base, with 8 bases lying between them. CDR1 SNHLY and CDR2 FYNNEI come from the germline V gene. This CDR3 region has 15 residues. This CDR3 is CASSEGTVAKNIQYF. CDR3 nucleotide sequence: TGTGCCAGCAGTGAAGGCACAGTGGCCAAAAACATTCAGTACTTC.

This sequence joins TRBV10-3 and TRBJ1-1, with D unclear. V lost 4 bases to trimming and J lost 0 bases, with 9 bases between them. The CDR3 totals 14 residues. Germline V gene sequence: CDR1 ENHRY, CDR2 SYGVKD. The CDR3 DNA sequence: TGTGCCATCAGTGGTGAGGGTCTGAACACTGAAGCTTTCTTT. Amino acids: CAISGEGLNTEAFF.

V is TRBV19 and J is TRBJ2-4; D perhaps matches TRBD2 (5 bases). V was pared by 6 bases and J by 8 bases, with 11 bases between. The CDR3 is 12 amino acids. CDR1 is LNHDA and CDR2 is SQIVND in the germline V gene (reference sequence). CDR3 nucleotides: TGTGCCAGTAGACCCCCCGGGGACATTCAGTACTTC. Protein sequence: CASRPPGDIQYF.

The table lists this clone with a few counts. CDR3 in amino acids: CASNREAPNTIYF. The CDR3 region has the DNA TGTGCCAGCAACCGTGAGGCCCCAAACACCATATATTTT. J is TRBJ1-3 and V is TRBV28; D gene unclear. This CDR3 comprises 13 residues. V was clipped by 7 bases and J by 6 bases, with 13 bases between them. CDR1 MDHEN and CDR2 SYDVKM come from the germline V gene.

V gene TRBV7-2 combines with J gene TRBJ2-7, with 7 positions matching TRBD1. Germline V CDR1 and CDR2: SGHTA, FQGNSA. Trimming cost V 4 bases and J 3 bases; bases outside gene matches: 6. This CDR3 has 14 residues. The CDR3 sequence is CASSSPGQSYEQYF. CDR3 nucleotide sequence: TGTGCCAGCAGCTCGCCGGGACAGAGCTACGAGCAGTACTTC.

The V gene is TRBV7-2, the J gene TRBJ2-5; 7 bases fit TRBD1. Looked up from germline, CDR1 is SGHTA and CDR2 is FQGNSA. V trimming: 6 bases; J trimming: 3 bases; junction bases outside the gene matches: 10. CDR3 length equals 15 residues. Here the CDR3 DNA reads TGTGCCAGCAGAGCCCGCGCCGGGACAGAAGAGACCCAGTACTTC. It encodes CASRARAGTEETQYF.

This clone was seen only a few times. The identical CDR3 is also encoded by other nucleotide sequences in the sample. The chain recombines TRBV18 with TRBJ2-2; D is unclear. CDR1 and CDR2 from the germline V gene are KGHSH and LQKENI. With 1 base removed from V and 5 bases from J, the gap between germline ends came to 2 bases. The length of the CDR3 is 12 residues. This CDR3 is CASSPRTGELFF. Written as DNA, the CDR3 is TGTGCCAGCTCACCACGGACCGGGGAGCTGTTTTTT.

The V and J genes are TRBV7-2 and TRBJ2-3; D possibly matches TRBD1 or TRBD2 (6 bases each). The germline V gene has CDR1 SGHTA and CDR2 FQGNSA. The CDR3 is made up of 14 amino acids. The V end was cut by 6 bases, the J end by 8 bases, with 18 bases between. Here the CDR3 DNA reads TGTGCCAGCAGACCCTATGGGGGGCTCCTTACGCAGTATTTT. Residues: CASRPYGGLLTQYF. Complete variable domain (other parts from reference TRBV7-2 and TRBJ2-3): GAGVSQSPSNKVTEKGKDVELRCDPISGHTALYWYRQSLGQGLEFLIYFQGNSAPDKSGLPSDRFSAERTGGSVSTLTIQRTQQEDSAVYLCASRPYGGLLTQYFGPGTRLTVL.

The chain is built from TRBV5-8 and TRBJ2-7; D is ambiguous. V gave up 6 bases and J gave up 3 bases, with 13 bases separating them. Germline assignment: CDR1 SGHTS and CDR2 YDEGEE. The CDR3 length is 13 residues. Written as DNA, the CDR3 is TGTGCCAGCATCGTGGGATCCCTCTACGAGCAGTACTTC. Translating gives CASIVGSLYEQYF.

The chain couples TRBV19 to TRBJ2-1; no clear D gene. Trimming took off 6 bases at V and 0 bases at J, with 6 bases between the two ends. Germline V gives CDR1 LNHDA, CDR2 SQIVND (reference sequence). There are 13 residues in the CDR3. CDR3 region: CASSQASYNEQFF. CDR3 sequence (DNA): TGTGCCAGTAGCCAGGCCTCCTACAATGAGCAGTTCTTC.

This chain uses TRBV19 with TRBJ2-3; perhaps TRBD1 as D (6 bases). This CDR3 has 13 amino acids. The germline V and J ends were trimmed by 5 bases and 6 bases, with 12 bases remaining between them. Germline V gene data show CDR1 as LNHDA and CDR2 as SQIVND (reference sequence). In DNA form, the CDR3 reads TGTGCCAGTAGTGGGACACACGGGGATACGCAGTATTTT. Its translation is CASSGTHGDTQYF.

The genes are TRBV6-5 and TRBJ2-7, with 7 nucleotides matching TRBD1. The V gene end was trimmed by 4 bases and the J gene end by 5 bases; junction bases not matched to a gene: 5. The V gene's germline CDR1 is MNHEY and CDR2 SVGAGI. The CDR3 contains 13 residues. The chain's CDR3 is CASSSRGQNEQYF. CDR3 DNA: TGTGCCAGCAGTTCGAGGGGGCAAAACGAGCAGTACTTC.

This chain uses TRBV5-6 with TRBJ1-3, with 8 positions matching TRBD1. The trim removed 5 bases at V and 1 base at J, leaving 8 bases unmatched. This CDR3 spans 16 amino acids. The V gene's germline CDR1 is SGHDT and CDR2 YYEEEE. CDR3 DNA sequence: TGTGCCAGCAGACGTCAGGGGGCCGGGTCTGGAAACACCATATATTTT. It is translated as CASRRQGAGSGNTIYF.

The chain is built from TRBV7-8 and TRBJ1-5; tentatively, D is TRBD1 (5 bases). Trimming took off 1 base at V and 2 bases at J, with 21 bases between the two ends. The CDR3 is 19 residues long. Germline CDR1 reads SGHVS; CDR2 reads FQNEAQ. The CDR3 here is CASSLVGVSGPARNQPQHF. The CDR3 DNA reads as TGTGCCAGCAGCTTAGTGGGGGTATCAGGGCCTGCCCGCAATCAGCCCCAGCATTTT. Variable domain in full (rest from reference TRBV7-8 and TRBJ1-5): GAGVSQSPRYKVAKRGQDVALRCDPISGHVSLFWYQQALGQGPEFLTYFQNEAQLDKSGLPSDRFFAERPEGSVSTLKIQRTQQEDSAVYLCASSLVGVSGPARNQPQHFGDGTRLSIL.

V is TRBV10-3 and J is TRBJ1-3; D is undetermined. The CDR3 length is 16 residues. CDR1 ENHRY and CDR2 SYGVKD come from the germline V gene. The germline V and J ends were trimmed by 0 bases and 0 bases, with 9 bases remaining between them. The CDR3 protein is CAISESPASSGNTIYF. Written as DNA, the CDR3 is TGTGCCATCAGTGAGTCGCCCGCCAGCTCTGGAAACACCATATATTTT.